This T cell receptor beta chain came from a study of cytomegalovirus exposure and HLA in healthy donors. At the level of the study: Across 300 to 400 genotyped donors, about 81% landed in the Caucasian-associated ancestry cluster. The study's findings and limits: It was in a later analysis that TCR association rates were seen to vary by HLA locus, highest for DRB1 and lowest for HLA-C. Reported results showed that the classifier diagnosed cytomegalovirus status with high specificity and sensitivity.

This clone came up a few times. Its antigen remains unknown. The same CDR3 also results from other DNA sequences found in this sample. Primers included in the PCR were 60 Vbeta and 13 Jbeta primers. Using immunoSEQ multiplex PCR, the repertoire was profiled, and TCRdb retains in-frame clones only, with some absent. The sample carries roughly 160,000 clones, more than 70% recorded once. Healthy bone marrow donors made up the donor group. The specimen sequenced was PBMCs. This receptor was taken from a man aged 55 to 70 in good health and CMV-seronegative.

CDR3 in amino acids: CASSSAYEQYF. The CDR3 coding sequence is TGTGCCAGCAGCTCAGCCTACGAGCAGTACTTC. The rearrangement joins TRBV11-2 to TRBJ2-7, with D hard to call. The germline V and J ends were trimmed by 4 bases and 2 bases, with 3 bases remaining between them. Germline values: CDR1 SGHAT, CDR2 FQNNGV. The CDR3 is made up of 11 amino acids.